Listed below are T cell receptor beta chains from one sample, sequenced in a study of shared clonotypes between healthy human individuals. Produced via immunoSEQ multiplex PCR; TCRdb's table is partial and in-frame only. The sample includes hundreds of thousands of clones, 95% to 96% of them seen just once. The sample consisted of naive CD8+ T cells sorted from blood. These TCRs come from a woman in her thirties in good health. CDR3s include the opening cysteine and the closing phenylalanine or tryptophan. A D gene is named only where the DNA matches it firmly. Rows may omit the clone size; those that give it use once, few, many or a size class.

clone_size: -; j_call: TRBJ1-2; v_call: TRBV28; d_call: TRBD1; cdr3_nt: TGTGCCAGCCTGGGACAGGGGACGATCTATGGCTACACCTTC; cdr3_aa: CASLGQGTIYGYTF
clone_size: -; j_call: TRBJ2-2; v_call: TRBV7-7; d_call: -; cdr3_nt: TGTGCCAGCAGCTTAACGGGAGTCACCGGGGAGCTGTTTTTT; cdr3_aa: CASSLTGVTGELFF
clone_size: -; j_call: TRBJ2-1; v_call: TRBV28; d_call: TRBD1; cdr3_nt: TGTGCCAGCAGTTCCCCGACAGGGCCCCTGCTACCCTGGTCGTTCTTC; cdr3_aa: CASSSPTGPLLPWSFF
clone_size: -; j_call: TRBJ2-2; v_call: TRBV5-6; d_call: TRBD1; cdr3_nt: TGTGCCAGCAGCAAAAGGGACAGCACCGGGGAGCTGTTTTTT; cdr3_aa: CASSKRDSTGELFF
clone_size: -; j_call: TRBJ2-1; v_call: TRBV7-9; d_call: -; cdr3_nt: TGTGCCAGCAGCTTAGTGGCAGAAGAGCAGTTCTTC; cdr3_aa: CASSLVAEEQFF
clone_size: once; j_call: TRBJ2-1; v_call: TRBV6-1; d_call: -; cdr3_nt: TGTGCCAGCAGTGAATTACCGGGGGTTAGCTCCTACAATGAGCAGTTCTTC; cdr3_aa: CASSELPGVSSYNEQFF
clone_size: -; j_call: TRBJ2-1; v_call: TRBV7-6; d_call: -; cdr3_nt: TGTGCCAGCAGCTTAGTAGAGCGGACCCCTAACGATGAGCAGTTCTTC; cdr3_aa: CASSLVERTPNDEQFF
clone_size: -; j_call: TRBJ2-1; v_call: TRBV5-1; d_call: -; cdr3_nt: TGCGCCAGCTTAGGCCAGGGGGGAAATGAGCAGTTCTTC; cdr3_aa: CASLGQGGNEQFF
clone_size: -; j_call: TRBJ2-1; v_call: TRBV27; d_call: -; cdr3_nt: TGTGCCAGCAGTTCCCCGGGACTGGGGATTGGCTACAATGAGCAGTTCTTC; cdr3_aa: CASSSPGLGIGYNEQFF
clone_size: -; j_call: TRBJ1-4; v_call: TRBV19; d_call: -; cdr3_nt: TGTGCCAGTAGGACACGCGAGGGGCGCCCAGGGCGGGAAAAACTGTTTTTT; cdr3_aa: CASRTREGRPGREKLFF
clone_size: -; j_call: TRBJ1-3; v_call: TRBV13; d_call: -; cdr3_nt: TGTGCCAGCAGCACAGGGTTCCCCTCTGGAAACACCATATATTTT; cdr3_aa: CASSTGFPSGNTIYF
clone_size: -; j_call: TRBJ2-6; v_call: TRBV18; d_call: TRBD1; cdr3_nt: TGTGCCAGCTCACCCAAGGACAGGCGGGCATGGGGGGCCAACGTCCTGACTTTC; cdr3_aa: CASSPKDRRAWGANVLTF
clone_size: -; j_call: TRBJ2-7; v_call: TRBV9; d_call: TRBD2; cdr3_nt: TGTGCCAGCAGCGCGGGGACTAGCAGAACCTACGAGCAGTACTTC; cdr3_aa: CASSAGTSRTYEQYF
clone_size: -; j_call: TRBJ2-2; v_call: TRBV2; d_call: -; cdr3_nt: TGTGCCAGCAGTGAAAAGCGGAGGGTGGCGAACACCGGGGAGCTGTTTTTT; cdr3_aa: CASSEKRRVANTGELFF
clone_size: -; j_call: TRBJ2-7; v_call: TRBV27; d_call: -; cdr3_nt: TGTGCCAGCAGTTTCGGTCCTGGGTCGTCCTACGAGCAGTACTTC; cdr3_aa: CASSFGPGSSYEQYF
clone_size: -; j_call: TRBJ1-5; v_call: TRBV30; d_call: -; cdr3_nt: TGTGCCTGGGGGATCACTAGCAATCAGCCCCAGCATTTT; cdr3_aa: CAWGITSNQPQHF